This T cell receptor (beta chain) is drawn from a study of T cells after yellow fever vaccination. Study-level background: Each low-cell-number fraction was prepared by means of SMART-Seq v4 Ultra Low Input.

A few counts support this clonotype. The CDR3 consists of 12 residues. Trimming removed 6 bases from V and 6 bases from J; junction bases left unmatched: 5. Germline values: CDR1 DFQATT, CDR2 SNEGSKA (reference sequence). Universal primer sites and UMIs were introduced during 5'RACE template-switching synthesis of TCR cDNA. Via MiXCR, TCRdb re-called the 5' RACE reads, giving one row per CDR3 protein. Counted here are under 600,000 distinct CDR3 sequences, around a fifth occurring once; the ten biggest clones make up 16%. The specimen comprised PBMCs, sampled roughly 20 days after the first yellow fever vaccination. The V call is TRBV20-1, the J call TRBJ1-2, with 9 positions matching TRBD1. The source of this sequence is a man younger than 35 who received the YFV17D yellow fever vaccine. CDR3 bases: TGCAGTGCGCGGACAGGGGTGAATGGCTACACCTTC. This sequence encodes CSARTGVNGYTF.